Shown below are 29 T cell receptor beta chains from a single sample sequenced in a study of blood T cell repertoires in COVID-19. The repertoire was sequenced with immunoSEQ multiplex PCR; TCRdb's copy has only in-frame clones and lacks some. The sample lists fewer than 300,000 clones; approximately 90% were seen once. The specimen was peripheral blood. These receptor sequences come from a woman in her 30s with COVID-19, enrolled during active disease.

This rearrangement joins TRBV19 to TRBJ1-2; TRBD1 agrees at 8 bases. This CDR3 contains 14 residues. Trimming removed 4 bases from V and 7 bases from J; junction bases left unmatched: 8. The germline V gene has CDR1 LNHDA and CDR2 SQIVND (reference sequence). Written as DNA, the CDR3 is TGTGCCAGTAGTACCGTCGGACAGGGACCTGGCTACACCTTC. Encoded protein: CASSTVGQGPGYTF.

The chain recombines TRBV5-6 with TRBJ1-5; weak D call: TRBD1 (6 bases). The CDR3 is 15 amino acids. Between the trimmed V and J ends, which lost 2 bases and 0 bases, there was a span of 9 bases. Germline V CDR1 and CDR2: SGHDT, YYEEEE. In nucleotides, the CDR3 is TGTGCCAGCAGCTTATGGACAGATAGCAATCAGCCCCAGCATTTT. Protein product: CASSLWTDSNQPQHF.

The gene calls are TRBV20-1 and TRBJ2-2; TRBD1 matches 10 bases. The CDR3 runs 16 residues. Per the germline V gene, CDR1 is DFQATT and CDR2 is SNEGSKA (reference sequence). Trimming cost V 3 bases and J 4 bases; bases outside gene matches: 8. The CDR3 here is CSASGYGTGVTGELFF. The CDR3 bases are TGCAGTGCTAGTGGGTATGGGACAGGGGTCACCGGGGAGCTGTTTTTT.

V usage is TRBV4-2 and J usage is TRBJ2-3; D is ambiguous. Trimming removed 1 base at V and 5 bases at J, with 10 bases between. The germline V gene encodes CDR1 LGHNA and CDR2 YNFKEQ. The CDR3 has 14 residues. Here the CDR3 DNA reads TGTGCCAGCAGCCAAGCGGGTAGTGGAGATACGCAGTATTTT. This encodes CASSQAGSGDTQYF.

This clone was seen a single time. This sequence joins TRBV5-1 and TRBJ2-7, with 12 positions matching TRBD2. The CDR3 loop spans 15 amino acids. Per germline, CDR1 SGHRS and CDR2 YFSETQ. The V segment lost 0 bases and the J segment 4 bases; nucleotides outside the gene matches: 2. The CDR3 here is CASSLGLAGVYEQYF. DNA for the CDR3: TGCGCCAGCAGCTTGGGACTAGCGGGAGTTTACGAGCAGTACTTC.

The chain carries TRBV5-4 and TRBJ1-5; 8 bases fit TRBD1. The CDR3 covers 15 residues. The V and J ends lost 4 bases and 4 bases, in that order; junction bases with no gene match: 7. The germline CDR1 and CDR2 sequences are SGHNT and YYREEE (reference sequence). The CDR3 DNA sequence: TGTGCCAGCAGCCCCGGACAGGGCTGGAATCAGCCCCAGCATTTT. Protein: CASSPGQGWNQPQHF.

J is TRBJ2-2 and V is TRBV10-3; the D gene is possibly TRBD1 (7 bases). Deletions cut 4 bases from V and 2 bases from J, with 11 bases between. The CDR3 extends over 15 amino acids. Germline CDR1 reads ENHRY; CDR2 reads SYGVKD. The CDR3 region has the DNA TGTGCCATCAGTGTTCAGGGGGGAAACACCGGGGAGCTGTTTTTT. Its translation: CAISVQGGNTGELFF.

The chain links TRBV19 to TRBJ1-3, with 10 bases fitting TRBD1. Losses at the gene ends were 3 bases for V and 0 bases for J; bases not matched to a gene: 8. The CDR3 runs 18 residues. Germline V lookup: CDR1 LNHDA, CDR2 SQIVND (reference sequence). The CDR3 sequence: CASSIEGTGATSGNTIYF. The CDR3 nucleotides are TGTGCCAGTAGTATTGAGGGGACAGGGGCGACCTCTGGAAACACCATATATTTT. The whole variable domain, filled in from reference TRBV19 and TRBJ1-3, reads DGGITQSPKYLFRKEGQNVTLSCEQNLNHDAMYWYRQDPGQGLRLIYYSQIVNDFQKGDIAEGYSVSREKKESFPLTVTSAQKNPTAFYLCASSIEGTGATSGNTIYFGEGSWLTVV.

The chain uses TRBV4-1 and TRBJ1-4; unclear D gene. The germline V and J ends were trimmed by 3 bases and 13 bases, with 12 bases remaining between them. The CDR3 covers 12 residues. In germline, CDR1 is MGHRA, CDR2 YSYEKL. As DNA, the CDR3 is TGCGCCAGCAGCCAGGGCGAGGGTACACTGTTTTTT. Amino acid sequence: CASSQGEGTLFF.

J is TRBJ2-7 and V is TRBV7-9; tentative D call: TRBD2 (6 bases). The length of the CDR3 is 16 residues. V was shortened by 5 bases and J by 2 bases, with 19 bases between the two germline ends. Germline lookup yields CDR1 SEHNR and CDR2 FQNEAQ (reference sequence). This CDR3 reads CASSPSLAPVPYEQYF. The CDR3 nucleotides read TGTGCCAGCAGCCCTTCCCTAGCGCCCGTTCCCTACGAGCAGTACTTC.

The gene calls are TRBV15 and TRBJ1-5; D is unclear. Trimming took off 1 base at V and 2 bases at J, with 6 bases between the two ends. Germline CDR1 reads LNHNV; CDR2 reads YYDKDF (reference sequence). This CDR3 has 14 amino acids. The CDR3 reads CATSRGLGNQPQHF. The CDR3 nucleotides read TGTGCCACCAGCAGAGGACTGGGCAATCAGCCCCAGCATTTT.

V is TRBV6-6 and J is TRBJ1-6; D ambiguous. This CDR3 contains 14 residues. Per germline, CDR1 MNHNY and CDR2 SVGAGI (reference sequence). Trimming removed 0 bases from V and 10 bases from J, with 10 bases in between. The CDR3 region has the DNA TGTGCCAGCAGTTACTCGAGCTCGGGGTCACCCCTCCACTTT. Translated: CASSYSSSGSPLHF.

The chain carries TRBV24-1 and TRBJ1-1, with 12 bases lining up with TRBD1. Germline values: CDR1 KGHDR, CDR2 SFDVKD. This CDR3 is built from 17 residues. Germline trimming cut 3 bases from V and 4 bases from J; bases unmatched to any gene: 8. CDR3 protein: CATSDTPGQGAFTEAFF. The CDR3 DNA sequence: TGTGCCACCAGTGATACACCGGGACAGGGGGCTTTCACTGAAGCTTTCTTT.

This chain joins TRBV6-1 and TRBJ1-4; TRBD1 is a possible D gene (5 bases). CDR1 and CDR2 from the germline V gene are MNHNS and SASEGT. The CDR3 is made up of 13 amino acids. V was pared by 8 bases and J by 7 bases, with 14 bases between. The CDR3 nucleotides read TGTGCCAGCTCGGTCCGAAGGGGTGAAAAACTGTTTTTT. It yields the protein CASSVRRGEKLFF.

The J gene is TRBJ2-1, the V gene TRBV11-1; D is unresolved. CDR3 length: 16 residues. V gave up 3 bases and J gave up 0 bases, with 12 bases separating them. In germline, CDR1 is SGHAT, CDR2 FQDESV (reference sequence). CDR3 loop: CASSFGGESSYNEQFF. The CDR3 coding sequence is TGTGCCAGCAGCTTTGGCGGAGAGAGCTCCTACAATGAGCAGTTCTTC.

This clone was found once. The chain carries TRBV10-1 and TRBJ2-7; TRBD1 aligns across 8 bases. The CDR3 spans 17 residues. The V and J ends lost 9 bases and 4 bases, in that order; junction bases with no gene match: 20. Germline CDR1 is WNHNN and CDR2 is SYGVQD (reference sequence). This CDR3 is CARTRGSPPGQEYEQYF. Here the CDR3 DNA reads TGCGCCAGAACAAGGGGATCCCCTCCGGGACAGGAGTACGAGCAGTACTTC.

The J gene is TRBJ1-2, the V gene TRBV3-1 (or the pseudogene TRBV3-2), with D hard to call. V was pared by 0 bases and J by 6 bases, with 11 bases between. The CDR3 sequence is 14 residues long. The germline gives CDR1 LGHDT, CDR2 YNNKEL (reference sequence). This CDR3 is CASSQDQRSDGYTF. The DNA for the CDR3 is TGTGCCAGCAGCCAAGATCAGAGGAGCGATGGCTACACCTTC.

The chain recombines TRBV19 with TRBJ2-6; possibly TRBD2 for D (5 bases). This CDR3 contains 17 residues. The V end was cut by 0 bases, the J end by 0 bases, with 9 bases between. Per germline, CDR1 LNHDA and CDR2 SQIVND (reference sequence). In nucleotides, the CDR3 is TGTGCCAGTAGTATAGACCACAGCGGCTCTGGGGCCAACGTCCTGACTTTC. Translating it yields CASSIDHSGSGANVLTF.

The J gene is TRBJ2-7, the V gene TRBV29-1; 8 bases line up with TRBD1. Germline lookup yields CDR1 SQVTM and CDR2 ANQGSEA. The V segment lost 6 bases and the J segment 5 bases; nucleotides outside the gene matches: 6. This CDR3 is built from 12 residues. The CDR3 DNA sequence: TGCAGCGTACGACAGGGGCACCACGAGCAGTACTTC. Protein sequence: CSVRQGHHEQYF.

The CDR3 coding sequence is TGTGCCAGCAGTTCAAGTTCATTAGCGCATACGCAGTATTTT. This codes for CASSSSSLAHTQYF. V and J are TRBV28 and TRBJ2-3; a weak D match, TRBD2 (5 bases). CDR3 length: 14 amino acids. V lost 4 bases and J lost 7, with 15 bases in between. CDR1 and CDR2 (germline): MDHEN, SYDVKM.

The rearrangement joins TRBV7-2 to TRBJ2-3; a weak D match, TRBD2 (5 bases). The CDR3 loop spans 15 amino acids. Deletions cut 1 base from V and 5 bases from J, with 13 bases between. CDR1 SGHTA and CDR2 FQGNSA come from the germline V gene. DNA of the CDR3: TGTGCCAGCAGCTTAGAACCTCTGGGAGTAGATACGCAGTATTTT. Translation gives CASSLEPLGVDTQYF.

The CDR3 loop is CASSQGGGAPAFTGELFF. DNA of the CDR3: TGTGCCAGCAGCCAAGGAGGGGGGGCACCTGCTTTCACCGGGGAGCTGTTTTTT. The chain recombines TRBV3-1 (or the pseudogene TRBV3-2) with TRBJ2-2, with D maybe TRBD2 (7 bases). Trimming shortened V by 1 base and J by 4 bases, and 19 bases separated the two germline ends. Germline-derived CDR1 and CDR2 are LGHDT and YNNKEL (reference sequence). CDR3 length: 18 amino acids.

V usage is TRBV29-1 and J usage is TRBJ2-1, with 12 bases aligning to TRBD2. Germline V gene sequence: CDR1 SQVTM, CDR2 ANQGSEA. V lost 7 bases, J lost 7 bases, and 8 bases stayed unmatched. This CDR3 spans 14 amino acids. The chain's CDR3 is CSAPRTSGMNEQFF. CDR3 sequence (DNA): TGCAGCGCCCCCCGGACTAGCGGGATGAATGAGCAGTTCTTC.

The rearrangement uses TRBV6-5 and TRBJ2-1, with 8 bases fitting TRBD2. Germline CDR1 MNHEY, CDR2 SVGAGI. CDR3 length equals 15 residues. V lost 6 bases and J lost 2; bases outside the gene matches: 6. CDR3 nucleotide sequence: TGTGCCAGCAGCCAAAGCGGGAGTGCCTACAATGAGCAGTTCTTC. It specifies CASSQSGSAYNEQFF.

V and J are TRBV5-1 and TRBJ2-1, with D possibly TRBD2 on 6 matching bases. Trimming stripped 1 base from V and 3 bases from J, with 11 bases between. The CDR3 has 15 residues. Germline V CDR1 and CDR2: SGHRS, YFSETQ. The CDR3 loop reads CASSLSGVNYNEQFF. DNA for the CDR3: TGCGCCAGCAGCTTGTCGGGAGTTAACTACAATGAGCAGTTCTTC.

The rearrangement joins TRBV10-2 to TRBJ2-1; 7 positions match TRBD2. The CDR3 spans 16 residues. The J segment lost 2 bases and the V segment lost 3 bases, leaving 7 bases of the junction unmatched. Germline V gives CDR1 WSHSY, CDR2 SAAADI. CDR3 DNA sequence: TGCGCCAGCAGTGATGGGGCGGGAGCTCCCTACAATGAGCAGTTCTTC. This sequence encodes CASSDGAGAPYNEQFF.

The gene calls are TRBV5-1 and TRBJ2-7, with TRBD2 as a possible D gene (5 bases). This CDR3 has 14 amino acids. Per germline, CDR1 SGHRS and CDR2 YFSETQ. V was cut by 0 bases and J by 3 bases, with 10 bases left in between. DNA of the CDR3: TGCGCCAGCAGCTTGGAGTGGAGCGGCTACGAGCAGTACTTC. Translation gives CASSLEWSGYEQYF.

The V call is TRBV18, the J call TRBJ1-3, with 9 nucleotides matching TRBD1. V dropped 5 bases and J dropped 4; count of bases not matched to a gene: 3. Per germline, CDR1 KGHSH and CDR2 LQKENI. CDR3 length: 14 residues. CDR3 amino acids: CASSTTGGGNTIYF. The CDR3, as DNA: TGTGCCAGCTCAACGACAGGGGGAGGAAACACCATATATTTT. The entire variable domain, with the rest obtained from reference TRBV18 and TRBJ1-3, is as follows: NAGVMQNPRHLVRRRGQEARLRCSPMKGHSHVYWYRQLPEEGLKFMVYLQKENIIDESGMPKERFSAEFPKEGPSILRIQQVVRGDSAAYFCASSTTGGGNTIYFGEGSWLTVV.

The table lists this clone with a count of one. V usage is TRBV5-1 and J usage is TRBJ1-3; D might be TRBD1 (5 bases). V was clipped by 4 bases and J by 0 bases, with 8 bases between them. Germline lookup yields CDR1 SGHRS and CDR2 YFSETQ. This CDR3 is built from 14 residues. Here the CDR3 reads CASSAQGSGNTIYF. In DNA, the CDR3 is TGCGCCAGCAGCGCGCAGGGCTCTGGAAACACCATATATTTT.